A single sample is the source of the 4 T cell receptor beta chains below, sequenced in a study of T cells in Graves' hyperthyroidism and ophthalmopathy. Authors of the study amplified TCR beta CDR3 regions from RNA transcripts. Researchers ran a first-round RT-PCR on the TCR CDR3 using the HTBI primer set. In TCRdb, the multiplex PCR reads were re-called with MiXCR into one record per CDR3 protein. The top ten clones hold 35% to 45% of a sample with hundreds of thousands of distinct CDR3 sequences, roughly a fifth of them seen once. The sequencing sample was made of blood. These receptors all stem from a man aged 50-59 years with Graves' ophthalmopathy.

The chain couples TRBV28 to TRBJ2-7, with D maybe TRBD2 (7 bases). Germline V lookup: CDR1 MDHEN, CDR2 SYDVKM. This CDR3 spans 14 amino acids. V was clipped by 7 bases and J by 2 bases, with 15 bases between them. As DNA, the CDR3 is TGTGCCAGCAACCGGGGGGACACCCCCTACGAGCAGTACTTC. As protein: CASNRGDTPYEQYF.

This clonotype was seen ten or more times. The J gene is TRBJ1-5, the V gene TRBV10-3; weak D call: TRBD1 (5 bases). V was trimmed by 10 bases and J by 9 bases, leaving 16 bases between them. The CDR3 has 12 residues. Germline assignment: CDR1 ENHRY and CDR2 SYGVKD. The CDR3 nucleotides read TGTGCCACCGGACAAGGGGAATGGCCCCAGCATTTT. Encoded protein: CATGQGEWPQHF.

Comments on this clonotype: Relative to the germline gene, one junction end is altered; a read error may explain this. The chain joins TRBV3-1 to TRBJ1-1; D is ambiguous. This CDR3 contains 12 residues. CDR1 is LGHDT and CDR2 is YNNKEL in the germline V gene (reference sequence). CDR3 amino acids: CGSSQAGTEAFF. The CDR3 region has the DNA TGTGGCAGCAGCCAAGCTGGCACTGAAGCTTTCTTT.

This clonotype has ten or more counts. The chain has TRBV20-1 and TRBJ1-2; D gene ambiguous. The V gene lost 3 bases and the J gene lost 2 bases, with 4 bases spanning the gap. The CDR3 sequence is 11 residues long. Germline V gene lookup returns CDR1 DFQATT and CDR2 SNEGSKA (reference sequence). CDR3 amino acids: CSASDNYGYTF. Written as DNA, the CDR3 is TGCAGTGCTAGCGACAACTATGGCTACACCTTC.